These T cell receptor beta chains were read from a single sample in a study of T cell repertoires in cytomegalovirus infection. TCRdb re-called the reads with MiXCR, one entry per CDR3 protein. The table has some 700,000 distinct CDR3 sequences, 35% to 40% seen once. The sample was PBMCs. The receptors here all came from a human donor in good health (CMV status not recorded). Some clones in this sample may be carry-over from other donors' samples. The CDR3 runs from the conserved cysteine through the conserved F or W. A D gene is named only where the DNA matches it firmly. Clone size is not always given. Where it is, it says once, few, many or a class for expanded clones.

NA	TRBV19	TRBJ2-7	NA	TGTGCCAGTAACGTCCCGGACTCCTACGAGCAGTACTTC	CASNVPDSYEQYF
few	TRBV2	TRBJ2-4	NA	TGTGCCAGCAGTGACTCTAGGCCTTCGGGGAACATTCAGTACTTC	CASSDSRPSGNIQYF
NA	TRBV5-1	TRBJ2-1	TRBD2	TGCGCCAGCAGCGGTAGCGGGAGAAGTTTGAATGAGCGGTTCTTC	CASSGSGRSLNERFF
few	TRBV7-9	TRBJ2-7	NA	TGTGCCAGCAGCTCCTGGGACTTGAGCTCCTACGAGCAGTACTTC	CASSSWDLSSYEQYF
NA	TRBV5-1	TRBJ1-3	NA	TGCGCCAGCAGCTTGGGGCAGGCAGAAGGAAACACCATATATTTT	CASSLGQAEGNTIYF
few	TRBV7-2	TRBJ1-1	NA	TGTGCCAGCAGGGGGAGGGGGGAAGCTTTCTTT	CASRGRGEAFF
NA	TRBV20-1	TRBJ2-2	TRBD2	TGCAGTGCTAGAGAGCCTAGCGGGAGAACCGGGGAGCTGTTTTTT	CSAREPSGRTGELFF
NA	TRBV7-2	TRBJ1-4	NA	TGTGCCAGCAGCTACAGCGTAAATAATGAAAAACTGTTTTTT	CASSYSVNNEKLFF
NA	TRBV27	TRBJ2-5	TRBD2	TGTGCCAGCAGTTCATGGACTAGCGGGGGGTACCAAGAGACCCAGTACTTC	CASSSWTSGGYQETQYF
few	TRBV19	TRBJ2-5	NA	TGTGCCAGTAGCGCAACAAGTAAAGAGACCCAGTACTTC	CASSATSKETQYF
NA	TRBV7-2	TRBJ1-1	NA	TGTGCCAGCAGCTTCACTAGGACCCCGGGGACTGAAGCTTTCTTT	CASSFTRTPGTEAFF
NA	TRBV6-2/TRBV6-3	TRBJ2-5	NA	TGTGCCAGCGGGACGCAGCAAGAGACCCAGTACTTC	CASGTQQETQYF
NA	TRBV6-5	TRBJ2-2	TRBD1	TGTGCCAGCAGTTATTACAGGGGGCAGAACACCGGGGAGCTGTTTTTT	CASSYYRGQNTGELFF
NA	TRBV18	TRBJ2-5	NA	TGTGCCAGCTCACCTGGACCGTGGCAAGAGACCCAGTACTTC	CASSPGPWQETQYF
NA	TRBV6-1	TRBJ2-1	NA	TGTGCCAGCAGTGAAGCACGGGGCTATGAGCAGTTCTTC	CASSEARGYEQFF